This TCR beta chain derives from a study of identical twins. Whole-study findings and limits: Where out-of-frame alpha sequences were twin-shared, they showed excess low generation probability.

TCRdb ran MiXCR on the 5' RACE reads and lists one entry per CDR3 protein. The sample lists 1.5 million to 2 million distinct CDR3 sequences, less than 40% occurring once. With respect to this clonotype: What it recognizes is unknown.

Germline values: CDR1 SGHAT, CDR2 FQNNGV. Trimming shortened V by 5 bases and J by 3 bases, and 11 bases separated the two germline ends. The CDR3 extends over 13 amino acids. Sequencing used cord blood. This receptor was taken from a newborn girl in good health. J is TRBJ2-7 and V is TRBV11-2; D is ambiguous. The chain's CDR3 is CASSLSLLYEQYF. Here the CDR3 DNA reads TGTGCCAGCAGCCTTAGTCTCCTCTACGAGCAGTACTTC.